This T cell receptor (beta chain) was documented in a study of control samples from healthy donors and cancer patients. Generated by immunoSEQ multiplex PCR, the TCRdb table keeps only in-frame clones and is missing some. The data contain 150,000 to 200,000 clones, around 94% of them singletons. The CDR3 totals 17 residues. In germline, CDR1 is SGHNT, CDR2 YYREEE (reference sequence). Trimming removed 0 bases from V and 1 base from J; junction bases left unmatched: 9. The sequence was collected from a man aged 25-45 years in good health. V and J are TRBV5-4 and TRBJ1-2, with 7 nucleotides matching TRBD1. The sample consisted of blood. The CDR3 nucleotides are TGTGCCAGCAGCTTGGTGGCGGGCAGGGGGAGTAACTATGGCTACACCTTC. Amino acids: CASSLVAGRGSNYGYTF.